What follows is one T cell receptor beta chain and its context. These data originate in a study of blood T cell repertoires in COVID-19. On the study more broadly: The United States, Italy and Spain provided the acute and convalescent COVID-19 samples. PBMCs, B-cell-depleted T cells, or T cells were the source of the cDNA or gDNA that made up the material.

Per the original data handling: Quantification of nucleated cells was approximated via reference gene primer amplification. Assay used: immunoSEQ multiplex PCR; TCRdb lists only in-frame clones, some missing. V and J calls and clone size are copied from that table; D and trimming were computed from the DNA. Counted here are 100,000 to 150,000 clones, 65% to 80% occurring once; the ten biggest clones make up 6.2%. The V gene's germline CDR1 is SQVTM and CDR2 ANQGSEA. V lost 7 bases and J lost 5; bases outside the gene matches: 7. The CDR3 sequence is 13 residues long. The sample comprised peripheral blood. This receptor was obtained from a man in his 70s with acute or convalescent COVID-19. This chain uses TRBV29-1 with TRBJ2-5; the match to TRBD1 covers 10 bases. This chain's CDR3 is CSARTGGEETQYF. The CDR3 DNA follows: TGCAGCGCTAGGACAGGGGGAGAGGAGACCCAGTACTTC.